This T cell receptor beta chain is from a study of blood T cell repertoires in COVID-19. Study in general: Collection of acute and convalescent COVID-19 samples took place in the United States, Italy and Spain.

In the study's own analysis: Scientists estimated how many nucleated cells there were by amplifying reference gene primers. The method was immunoSEQ multiplex PCR; TCRdb's version includes in-frame clones alone and lacks a portion of them. V and J calls and clone size are those listed in that table; D and trimming were worked out from the DNA. The sample lists approximately 250,000 clones; approximately 80% were seen once. The CDR3 has 14 residues. Per the germline V gene, CDR1 is SGHRS and CDR2 is YFSETQ. Between the trimmed V and J ends, which lost 1 base and 2 bases, there was a span of 9 bases. Source material: peripheral blood. The sequence was obtained from a woman aged 45 to 65 with acute or convalescent COVID-19. The chain has TRBV5-1 and TRBJ2-5; the D gene is possibly TRBD2 (6 bases). CDR3 amino acids: CASSLWGVQETQYF. The CDR3 coding sequence is TGCGCCAGCAGCTTGTGGGGGGTACAAGAGACCCAGTACTTC.